The 18 T cell receptor beta chains below come from one sample, sequenced in a study of T cell responses to AZD1222 COVID-19 vaccine. Libraries were prepared by immunoSEQ multiplex PCR; TCRdb keeps only in-frame clonotypes and omits some of them. The sample yields 100,000 or so clones, around 87% seen once. Sample: peripheral blood, taken 28 days after the second AZD1222 dose. Every receptor here comes from an adult who received the AZD1222 COVID-19 vaccine.

This clone was counted only a few times. The rearrangement joins TRBV6-2 or TRBV6-3 to TRBJ2-3, with 12 bases matching TRBD2. The CDR3 covers 14 residues. Germline CDR1 is MNHEY and CDR2 is SVGEGT. Trimming cost V 6 bases and J 6 bases; bases outside gene matches: 4. The CDR3 sequence is CASSASGRGDTQYF. The CDR3 nucleotides read TGTGCCAGCAGCGCTAGCGGGAGGGGGGATACGCAGTATTTT.

This rearrangement joins TRBV6-5 to TRBJ1-3, with D unresolved. CDR3 length: 15 residues. Germline assignment: CDR1 MNHEY and CDR2 SVGAGI. V gave up 6 bases and J gave up 0 bases, with 12 bases separating them. CDR3 protein: CASRHTASSGNTIYF. CDR3 sequence (DNA): TGTGCCAGCAGGCACACAGCGAGCTCTGGAAACACCATATATTTT.

V and J are TRBV9 and TRBJ2-1; D is possibly TRBD2 (6 bases). V was clipped by 0 bases and J by 6 bases, with 10 bases between them. CDR3 size: 14 residues. CDR1 is SGDLS, CDR2 YYNGEE, per germline. CDR3 in DNA: TGTGCCAGCAGCGTAGCGGGAGTTTCCAATGAGCAGTTCTTC. It yields the protein CASSVAGVSNEQFF.

V usage is TRBV30 and J usage is TRBJ2-7; 9 nucleotides agree with TRBD1. V lost 0 bases, J lost 2 bases, and 8 bases stayed unmatched. The CDR3 contains 16 residues. Germline V lookup: CDR1 GTSNPN, CDR2 SVGIG (reference sequence). The CDR3 region is CAWSVYGTGRTYEQYF. The DNA of the CDR3 is TGTGCCTGGAGTGTATATGGGACAGGGAGGACCTACGAGCAGTACTTC.

DNA of the CDR3: TGCGCCAGCAGCGTTTGGGGTGAGGCAGGGGCATTGGACACTGAAGCTTTCTTT. Protein product: CASSVWGEAGALDTEAFF. The chain uses TRBV5-1 and TRBJ1-1, with D perhaps matching TRBD1 (6 bases). Trimming took off 4 bases at V and 3 bases at J, with 25 bases between the two ends. The CDR3 is 18 amino acids. The germline V gene has CDR1 SGHRS and CDR2 YFSETQ.

About this clone: The sample carries other DNA sequences with the same CDR3. This chain joins TRBV29-1 and TRBJ2-7, with unresolved D. Germline CDR1 reads SQVTM; CDR2 reads ANQGSEA. V lost 4 bases and J lost 0, with 4 bases in between. There are 11 residues in the CDR3. CDR3 in amino acids: CSVGDSYEQYF. In nucleotides, the CDR3 is TGCAGCGTTGGGGACTCCTACGAGCAGTACTTC.

The V and J genes are TRBV3-1 (or the pseudogene TRBV3-2) and TRBJ2-4; TRBD1 matches at 9 bases. V lost 4 bases and J lost 4; bases outside the gene matches: 5. The CDR3 extends over 15 amino acids. Germline CDR1 LGHDT, CDR2 YNNKEL (reference sequence). Here the CDR3 DNA reads TGTGCCAGCAGCCCCAACAGGGGGCCGAAAAACATTCAGTACTTC. Encoded protein: CASSPNRGPKNIQYF.

This chain joins TRBV3-1 (or the pseudogene TRBV3-2) and TRBJ2-7; 7 bases line up with TRBD2. The germline V gene has CDR1 LGHDT and CDR2 YNNKEL (reference sequence). The CDR3 contains 14 residues. The junction had 6 bases not matched to a gene; V was cut back by 4 bases and J by 3 bases. This CDR3 is CASSPYPGGYEQYF. In DNA, the CDR3 is TGTGCCAGCAGCCCCTATCCGGGGGGCTACGAGCAGTACTTC.

V is TRBV19 and J is TRBJ2-3, with D unclear. The CDR3 runs to 14 residues. Germline V gene data show CDR1 as LNHDA and CDR2 as SQIVND (reference sequence). V was clipped by 3 bases and J by 2 bases, with 9 bases between them. The CDR3 DNA is TGTGCCAGTAGTATGGAACAGTACACAGATACGCAGTATTTT. It is translated as CASSMEQYTDTQYF.

V is TRBV30 and J is TRBJ1-1; 7 nucleotides align to TRBD1. The length of the CDR3 is 13 residues. Unmatched junction bases numbered 5, after V lost 4 bases and J lost 3 bases. Per germline, CDR1 GTSNPN and CDR2 SVGIG (reference sequence). CDR3 amino acids: CAWKGGWDTEAFF. The CDR3 nucleotides read TGTGCCTGGAAAGGGGGCTGGGACACTGAAGCTTTCTTT.

This chain joins TRBV5-1 and TRBJ2-5; a possible D gene is TRBD1 (5 bases). CDR1 and CDR2 (germline): SGHRS, YFSETQ. V gave up 1 base and J gave up 1 base, with 14 bases separating them. The CDR3 length is 16 residues. CDR3 DNA sequence: TGCGCCAGCAGCTTGCGGTGGGGCGGAAGCCAAGAGACCCAGTACTTC. Translation: CASSLRWGGSQETQYF.

The chain is built from TRBV14 and TRBJ2-1, with 7 bases fitting TRBD2. Trimming cost V 4 bases and J 2 bases; bases outside gene matches: 2. This CDR3 has 14 residues. The V gene's germline CDR1 is SGHDN and CDR2 FVKESK. The CDR3 bases are TGTGCCAGCAGCCCTACTAGCGCCTACAATGAGCAGTTCTTC. Amino acids: CASSPTSAYNEQFF.

The sample holds one count of this clone. V and J are TRBV27 and TRBJ2-7; D is unresolved. Trimming cost V 5 bases and J 5 bases, with 25 bases left between them. The germline V gene encodes CDR1 MNHEY and CDR2 SMNVEV (reference sequence). The CDR3 covers 17 residues. As DNA, the CDR3 is TGTGCCAGCAGTCCCCCTCCATGGGGTCTAGAGGCTCACGAGCAGTACTTC. Translated, it gives CASSPPPWGLEAHEQYF.

The rearrangement links TRBV7-9 to TRBJ2-1; no clear D gene. Germline CDR1 reads SEHNR; CDR2 reads FQNEAQ (reference sequence). The length of the CDR3 is 14 residues. Trimming removed 0 bases at V and 0 bases at J, with 3 bases between. CDR3 in amino acids: CASSLATSYNEQFF. Here the CDR3 DNA reads TGTGCCAGCAGCTTAGCGACCTCCTACAATGAGCAGTTCTTC.

The V gene is TRBV7-3, the J gene TRBJ2-1, with TRBD2 identical over 9 bases. CDR1 is SGHTA and CDR2 is FQGTGA in the germline V gene. Trimming cost V 3 bases and J 4 bases; bases outside gene matches: 4. The CDR3 is made up of 15 amino acids. The CDR3 DNA is TGTGCCAGCAGCTTGATAGCGGGAGCTTACAATGAGCAGTTCTTC. This codes for CASSLIAGAYNEQFF.

The chain recombines TRBV28 with TRBJ1-1, with TRBD1 as a possible D gene (5 bases). The V end was cut by 6 bases, the J end by 7 bases, with 15 bases between. Germline CDR1 is MDHEN and CDR2 is SYDVKM. The CDR3 is 13 amino acids. The CDR3 sequence is CASSYDMTVEAFF. CDR3 in DNA: TGTGCCAGCAGCTACGACATGACAGTTGAAGCTTTCTTT. Drawing the rest from reference TRBV28 and TRBJ1-1, the complete variable domain is DVKVTQSSRYLVKRTGEKVFLECVQDMDHENMFWYRQDPGLGLRLIYFSYDVKMKEKGDIPEGYSVSREKKERFSLILESASTNQTSMYLCASSYDMTVEAFFGQGTRLTVV.

This chain links TRBV19 with TRBJ2-1, with D perhaps matching TRBD2 (6 bases). The CDR3 is 16 amino acids. Trimming removed 7 bases at V and 2 bases at J, with 18 bases between. Germline assignment: CDR1 LNHDA and CDR2 SQIVND (reference sequence). CDR3 nucleotide sequence: TGTGCCAGTACCCCCGCCGGGGGACTTGCCTACAATGAGCAGTTCTTC. It specifies CASTPAGGLAYNEQFF.

The chain joins TRBV27 to TRBJ2-1, with 12 bases fitting TRBD2. Germline V gives CDR1 MNHEY, CDR2 SMNVEV (reference sequence). V dropped 1 base and J dropped 7; count of bases not matched to a gene: 11. The CDR3 covers 18 residues. Here the CDR3 DNA reads TGTGCCAGCAGTTTATGGGCTAGCGGGGGGGCCGTAAGAAATGAGCAGTTCTTC. Amino acid sequence: CASSLWASGGAVRNEQFF.